The next 28 T cell receptor beta chains were all read from a single sample in a study of T cell repertoires in cytomegalovirus infection. TCRdb reanalysed the reads using MiXCR and keeps one entry per CDR3 protein. The sample has more than 150,000 distinct CDR3 sequences, 20% to 25% seen once. The sample comprised PBMCs. These receptors were obtained from a human donor in good health (CMV status not recorded). Some clones in this sample may be carry-over from other donors' samples.

J is TRBJ1-2 and V is TRBV6-6; 9 bases align to TRBD1. Germline V CDR1 and CDR2: MNHNY, SVGAGI (reference sequence). V was pared by 5 bases and J by 3 bases, with 13 bases of the junction left unmatched. This CDR3 contains 17 residues. CDR3 region: CASSPPEQGARYYGYTF. The CDR3, as DNA: TGTGCCAGCAGTCCCCCTGAACAGGGGGCGCGCTACTATGGCTACACCTTC.

This clonotype was seen repeatedly, ten times or more. This chain joins TRBV7-3 and TRBJ2-5, with D possibly being TRBD1 (5 bases). V gave up 4 bases and J gave up 3 bases, with 15 bases separating them. There are 15 residues in the CDR3. Germline values: CDR1 SGHTA, CDR2 FQGTGA. The CDR3: CASSSMAGSEETQYF. For the CDR3, the DNA is TGTGCCAGCAGCTCAATGGCAGGGTCCGAAGAGACCCAGTACTTC. Full variable domain (outside the CDR3, taken from reference TRBV7-3 and TRBJ2-5): GAGVSQTPSNKVTEKGKYVELRCDPISGHTALYWYRQSLGQGPEFLIYFQGTGAADDSGLPNDRFFAVRPEGSVSTLKIQRTERGDSAVYLCASSSMAGSEETQYFGPGTRLLVL.

The gene calls are TRBV30 and TRBJ1-1, with a weak D call TRBD1 (6 bases). The CDR3 loop spans 13 amino acids. V was pared by 4 bases and J by 6 bases, with 15 bases between. CDR1 GTSNPN and CDR2 SVGIG come from the germline V gene (reference sequence). CDR3 nucleotides: TGTGCCTGGAAGGGAGGTCGGGGGCCTGAAGCTTTCTTT. Amino acids: CAWKGGRGPEAFF.

This clonotype is medium-sized. This chain joins TRBV7-2 and TRBJ2-7, with 8 bases aligning to TRBD2. CDR1 and CDR2 (germline): SGHTA, FQGNSA. V lost 7 bases, J lost 0 bases, and 8 bases stayed unmatched. This CDR3 comprises 15 residues. The CDR3 DNA reads TGTGCCAGCACCCCTTTAGCGGGGAGCTCCTACGAGCAGTACTTC. This sequence encodes CASTPLAGSSYEQYF. Full variable domain (missing parts from reference TRBV7-2 and TRBJ2-7): GAGVSQSPSNKVTEKGKDVELRCDPISGHTALYWYRQSLGQGLEFLIYFQGNSAPDKSGLPSDRFSAERTGGSVSTLTIQRTQQEDSAVYLCASTPLAGSSYEQYFGPGTRLTVT.

This clonotype has a count of ten or more. At one of its ends the junction is not consistent with the germline gene, which may arise from a read error. The rearrangement uses TRBV7-2 and TRBJ2-1, with a weak D call TRBD2 (6 bases). The germline CDR1 and CDR2 sequences are SGHTA and FQGNSA. The length of the CDR3 is 15 residues. CDR3 region: CASSSPGLAYNEQFF. As DNA, the CDR3 is TGTGCCAGCAGCTCACCGGGACTGGCCTATAATGAGCAGTTCTTC.

At least ten counts were recorded for this clonotype. In DNA, the CDR3 is TGTGCCAGCAGCTTATCTGTGAACCCCCAGGGTGGCTACACCTTC. Translated: CASSLSVNPQGGYTF. The chain joins TRBV7-2 to TRBJ1-2; weak D call: TRBD1 (5 bases). Trimming pared 2 bases from V and 7 bases from J, leaving 17 bases between. CDR3 length equals 15 residues. CDR1 is SGHTA, CDR2 FQGNSA, per germline.

This clonotype was seen a few times. The rearrangement links TRBV5-1 to TRBJ2-2; 8 nucleotides match TRBD2. J was trimmed by 1 base and V by 3 bases; bases with no gene match: 5. Per the germline V gene, CDR1 is SGHRS and CDR2 is YFSETQ. The CDR3 has 16 amino acids. The CDR3 sequence: CASSWRSGGNTGELFF. CDR3 nucleotides: TGCGCCAGCAGCTGGAGAAGCGGGGGGAACACCGGGGAGCTGTTTTTT.

The chain is built from TRBV20-1 and TRBJ2-7; 7 nucleotides match TRBD2. The ends lost 1 base at V and 2 bases at J; junction bases unmatched: 8. Germline V lookup: CDR1 DFQATT, CDR2 SNEGSKA (reference sequence). The CDR3 contains 15 residues. CDR3 region: CSARAPGGRAYEQYF. DNA for the CDR3: TGCAGTGCTAGAGCCCCCGGAGGGAGGGCCTACGAGCAGTACTTC.

This clonotype appeared a few times. The chain joins TRBV2 to TRBJ1-5; no reliable D call. There are 13 residues in the CDR3. CDR1 and CDR2 from the germline V gene are SNHLY and FYNNEI. Trimming took off 3 bases at V and 1 base at J, with 4 bases between the two ends. CDR3 nucleotides: TGTGCCAGCAGTGATGACAGCAATCAGCCCCAGCATTTT. Translating it yields CASSDDSNQPQHF. The entire variable domain, with the rest obtained from reference TRBV2 and TRBJ1-5, is as follows: EPEVTQTPSHQVTQMGQEVILRCVPISNHLYFYWYRQILGQKVEFLVSFYNNEISEKSEIFDDQFSVERPDGSNFTLKIRSTKLEDSAMYFCASSDDSNQPQHFGDGTRLSIL.

The table lists this clonotype with many counts. The rearrangement joins TRBV12-3 or TRBV12-4 to TRBJ2-1; 9 bases map to TRBD2. The CDR3 is 15 residues long. J was trimmed by 6 bases and V by 5 bases; bases with no gene match: 8. CDR3 DNA sequence: TGTGCCAGCAGTAGAAATAGCGGGGGCCCCAATGAGCAGTTCTTC. It encodes CASSRNSGGPNEQFF.

The genes are TRBV29-1 and TRBJ2-3; D might be TRBD2 (6 bases). CDR1 and CDR2 (germline): SQVTM, ANQGSEA. Trimming removed 3 bases from V and 0 bases from J, with 10 bases in between. The CDR3 covers 14 residues. CDR3 bases: TGCAGCGTTGATTTAGCGGCTAGCACAGATACGCAGTATTTT. Its protein is CSVDLAASTDTQYF.

This clonotype was seen more than once but under ten times. The chain joins TRBV20-1 to TRBJ2-5; D is uncertain. V lost 2 bases and J lost 2, with 3 bases in between. Germline values: CDR1 DFQATT, CDR2 SNEGSKA (reference sequence). The CDR3 extends over 11 amino acids. CDR3 DNA: TGCAGTGCTAGACGGCAAGAGACCCAGTACTTC. Its translation: CSARRQETQYF.

This clonotype was seen repeatedly, ten times or more. The chain uses TRBV7-8 and TRBJ2-5, with 7 bases fitting TRBD1. The V gene end was trimmed by 5 bases and the J gene end by 5 bases; junction bases not matched to a gene: 11. The V gene's germline CDR1 is SGHVS and CDR2 FQNEAQ. This CDR3 has 15 amino acids. The CDR3 loop reads CASSPYRGEGETQYF. CDR3 nucleotides: TGTGCCAGCAGCCCTTACAGGGGTGAAGGGGAGACCCAGTACTTC.

The chain carries TRBV12-3 or TRBV12-4 and TRBJ2-2, with a possible D match to TRBD1 (6 bases). V was clipped by 3 bases and J by 4 bases, with 21 bases between them. The CDR3 runs to 18 residues. The CDR3 region has the DNA TGTGCCAGCAGTTTCCCCGGACAGCCGTCTTCACCCACCGGGGAGCTGTTTTTT. Translated: CASSFPGQPSSPTGELFF.

The chain uses TRBV7-8 and TRBJ2-4, with a possible D match to TRBD1 (5 bases). Germline CDR1 SGHVS, CDR2 FQNEAQ. The CDR3 is 14 residues long. V was trimmed by 9 bases and J by 7 bases, leaving 19 bases between them. The CDR3 sequence is CASLPPGPANIQYF. In nucleotides, the CDR3 is TGTGCCAGTCTTCCCCCAGGGCCAGCCAACATTCAGTACTTC.

This clonotype appeared many times. The chain couples TRBV6-2 or TRBV6-3 to TRBJ2-5; D possibly corresponds to TRBD2 (6 bases). V lost 3 bases and J 2 bases, leaving 28 bases between the germline ends. The CDR3 sequence is 20 residues long. Germline lookup yields CDR1 MNHEY and CDR2 SVGEGT. CDR3 sequence: CASSYHRTINSRGEQETQYF. The CDR3 nucleotides read TGTGCCAGCAGTTATCACCGGACGATAAACTCGCGCGGGGAACAAGAGACCCAGTACTTC.

This clonotype was picked up a small number of times. The genes are TRBV7-6 and TRBJ2-7; D may correspond to TRBD1 or TRBD2 (5 bases each). The length of the CDR3 is 15 residues. V lost 4 bases, J lost 5 bases, and 18 bases lay in between. Germline V gene data show CDR1 as SGHVS and CDR2 as FNYEAQ. CDR3 in DNA: TGTGCCAGCAGCTCAACCGGTGGACTGGGGGACGAGCAGTACTTC. Its translation is CASSSTGGLGDEQYF.

In this sample, this clonotype turned up a few times. This chain links TRBV15 with TRBJ2-1; the D is unclear. The CDR3 is made up of 12 amino acids. CDR1 is LNHNV and CDR2 is YYDKDF in the germline V gene (reference sequence). Trimming cost V 3 bases and J 9 bases, with 9 bases left between them. CDR3 nucleotide sequence: TGTGCCACCAGCAGGGTAGAGAGTGAGCAGTTCTTC. Translation gives CATSRVESEQFF. Full variable domain (missing parts from reference TRBV15 and TRBJ2-1): DAMVIQNPRYQVTQFGKPVTLSCSQTLNHNVMYWYQQKSSQAPKLLFHYYDKDFNNEADTPDNFQSRRPNTSFCFLDIRSPGLGDTAMYLCATSRVESEQFFGPGTRLTVL.

A few counts support this clonotype. The rearrangement uses TRBV7-9 and TRBJ1-4; tentative D call: TRBD1 (6 bases). The V and J ends lost 2 bases and 1 base respectively, with 17 bases between them. This CDR3 has 18 residues. CDR1 and CDR2 (germline): SEHNR, FQNEAQ (reference sequence). As DNA, the CDR3 is TGTGCCAGCAGCTTACCCGCGCAGGGGAGGAAAACTAATGAAAAACTGTTTTTT. Its protein is CASSLPAQGRKTNEKLFF.

The J gene is TRBJ1-6, the V gene TRBV6-2 or TRBV6-3; D uncertain. Germline values: CDR1 MNHEY, CDR2 SVGEGT. This CDR3 spans 15 amino acids. Trimming removed 0 bases at V and 5 bases at J, with 8 bases between. CDR3 in amino acids: CASSYSRPDNSPLHF. The CDR3 DNA is TGTGCCAGCAGTTACTCGCGGCCGGATAATTCACCCCTCCACTTT.

The chain joins TRBV12-3 or TRBV12-4 to TRBJ2-7, with D tentatively TRBD1 or TRBD2 (5 bases each). V was pared by 3 bases and J by 2 bases, with 8 bases between. The CDR3 covers 13 residues. CDR3 residues: CASSLWGTYEQYF. The CDR3 DNA reads as TGTGCCAGCAGTTTGTGGGGGACCTACGAGCAGTACTTC.

This clonotype was seen many times. CDR3 region: CASSNDLDSSSYNSPLHF. CDR3 DNA sequence: TGTGCCAGCAGTAATGACCTGGACAGTAGCTCCTATAATTCACCCCTCCACTTT. The rearrangement links TRBV7-8 to TRBJ1-6, with D possibly TRBD1 on 6 matching bases. V was trimmed by 6 bases and J by 0 bases, leaving 18 bases between them. The germline CDR1 and CDR2 sequences are SGHVS and FQNEAQ. This CDR3 is 18 amino acids long.

This clonotype was observed at least ten times. The chain couples TRBV20-1 to TRBJ1-1; a weak D match, TRBD1 (6 bases). The V gene lost 0 bases and the J gene lost 3 bases, with 14 bases spanning the gap. From germline, CDR1 is DFQATT and CDR2 SNEGSKA (reference sequence). The CDR3 has 15 residues. The CDR3 spells CSARDGSTGYTEAFF. The CDR3 DNA reads as TGCAGTGCTAGAGATGGGAGCACAGGGTACACTGAAGCTTTCTTT.

This clonotype was seen more than once but under ten times. The chain carries TRBV10-3 and TRBJ1-1; unclear D gene. The CDR3 totals 15 residues. The V gene lost 3 bases and the J gene lost 4 bases, with 15 bases spanning the gap. Per the germline V gene, CDR1 is ENHRY and CDR2 is SYGVKD. CDR3 nucleotides: TGTGCCATCAGTGATGGCAGTCAAGGCGGCACTGAAGCTTTCTTT. Its protein is CAISDGSQGGTEAFF.

The V call is TRBV2, the J call TRBJ2-7; 7 nucleotides align to TRBD1. Unmatched junction bases numbered 14, after V lost 5 bases and J lost 7 bases. The V gene's germline CDR1 is SNHLY and CDR2 FYNNEI. The CDR3 runs 15 residues. The CDR3 is CASSFFTGEGVEQYF. Here the CDR3 DNA reads TGTGCCAGCAGTTTTTTTACAGGGGAAGGAGTGGAGCAGTACTTC.

This clonotype was detected only a few times. The chain combines TRBV4-1 with TRBJ2-5, with D uncertain. Between the trimmed V and J ends, which lost 1 base and 5 bases, there was a span of 8 bases. CDR3 size: 13 residues. In germline, CDR1 is MGHRA, CDR2 YSYEKL. The CDR3 sequence is CASSQGQSETQYF. In DNA, the CDR3 is TGCGCCAGCAGCCAAGGACAATCCGAGACCCAGTACTTC.

The chain employs TRBV3-1 and TRBJ2-7, with 7 nucleotides matching TRBD1. Germline CDR1 LGHDT, CDR2 YNNKEL (reference sequence). CDR3 length: 17 amino acids. The junction had 9 bases not matched to a gene; V was cut back by 0 bases and J by 1 base. CDR3 coding DNA: TGTGCCAGCAGCCAAGATCATAGGGGGCCAACATCCTACGAGCAGTACTTC. Residues: CASSQDHRGPTSYEQYF.

This clonotype occurred many times. The V gene is TRBV6-1, the J gene TRBJ1-1; weak D call: TRBD1 (5 bases). The CDR3 has 12 residues. CDR1 and CDR2 (germline): MNHNS, SASEGT. The germline V and J ends were trimmed by 3 bases and 8 bases, with 10 bases remaining between them. CDR3 sequence reads: CASSDEGHEAFF. The CDR3 region has the DNA TGTGCCAGCAGTGATGAGGGGCACGAAGCTTTCTTT.